These 7 T cell receptor beta chains share one sample of origin, sequenced in a study of preoperative IRX-2 immunotherapy in early breast cancer (dated by TCRdb to between 2017 and 2020). The sample's treatment or condition, from its label and the paper: preoperative locoregional IRX-2 cytokine immunotherapy. The library was produced with the immunoSEQ multiplex PCR assay. The source is immuneACCESS, and TCRdb retained only in-frame sequences with V and J called. Part of the clones is not carried over; for the studies checked, unresolved V genes explain less than half of this, and the remainder is unexplained. The sample records around 60,000 clones, around 94% of which are singletons. The leading ten clones occupy roughly 1.5% of the sample. Sampling was performed from a patient treated with IRX-2 immunotherapy. The receptors were sampled from a human donor with breast cancer.

The sample holds one count of this clone. This chain connects TRBV5-1 to TRBJ2-3; TRBD1 is a possible D gene (6 bases). The V gene's germline CDR1 is SGHRS and CDR2 YFSETQ. This CDR3 has 12 amino acids. V was clipped by 6 bases and J by 8 bases, with 13 bases between them. The CDR3 coding sequence is TGCGCCAGCACCCTTGACAGGACTACGCAGTATTTT. Translated: CASTLDRTTQYF.

V usage is TRBV18 and J usage is TRBJ1-2, with D perhaps TRBD1 (6 bases). There are 15 residues in the CDR3. Germline assignment: CDR1 KGHSH and CDR2 LQKENI. Trimming took off 2 bases at V and 3 bases at J, with 13 bases between the two ends. The DNA for the CDR3 is TGTGCCAGCTCACCAACGACAGGCGAGCACTATGGCTACACCTTC. This translates into CASSPTTGEHYGYTF.

The gene calls are TRBV4-2 and TRBJ2-3; D is perhaps TRBD2 (5 bases). This CDR3 is 13 amino acids long. V shed 2 bases and J shed 6 bases, with 9 bases lying between them. Germline V lookup: CDR1 LGHNA, CDR2 YNFKEQ. The DNA for the CDR3 is TGTGCCAGCAGCCAACCGGGGAAGGATACGCAGTATTTT. Protein product: CASSQPGKDTQYF.

This clone was found a few times. The CDR3 loop reads CASSLGGTAINEKLFF. The CDR3, as DNA: TGTGCCAGCAGCTTAGGTGGCACAGCAATTAATGAAAAACTGTTTTTT. The chain has TRBV13 and TRBJ1-4; D unclear. The ends were cut back, 0 bases at V and 4 bases at J, with 12 bases in the middle. The CDR3 runs 16 residues. Per germline, CDR1 PRHDT and CDR2 FYEKMQ (reference sequence).

This chain links TRBV6-1 with TRBJ2-3; 9 bases line up with TRBD2. Germline assignment: CDR1 MNHNS and CDR2 SASEGT. J was trimmed by 4 bases and V by 10 bases; bases with no gene match: 9. This CDR3 region has 14 residues. This CDR3 reads CATSSGVGSDTQYF. CDR3 DNA sequence: TGTGCCACTTCTAGCGGGGTGGGTTCAGATACGCAGTATTTT.

The J gene is TRBJ1-1, the V gene TRBV18, with D possibly TRBD1 on 6 matching bases. V lost 2 bases and J 1 base, leaving 14 bases between the germline ends. Germline V CDR1 and CDR2: KGHSH, LQKENI. CDR3 length: 16 residues. CDR3 nucleotide sequence: TGTGCCAGCTCACCATCCGCCGGGACACCGAACACTGAAGCTTTCTTT. Protein: CASSPSAGTPNTEAFF. The complete variable domain, with remaining parts taken from reference TRBV18 and TRBJ1-1, reads NAGVMQNPRHLVRRRGQEARLRCSPMKGHSHVYWYRQLPEEGLKFMVYLQKENIIDESGMPKERFSAEFPKEGPSILRIQQVVRGDSAAYFCASSPSAGTPNTEAFFGQGTRLTVV.

The chain employs TRBV28 and TRBJ1-1; D gene uncertain. The ends were cut back, 7 bases at V and 6 bases at J, with 12 bases in the middle. This CDR3 has 12 residues. Germline V lookup: CDR1 MDHEN, CDR2 SYDVKM. CDR3 nucleotide sequence: TGTGCCAGCAATCGTGGCTTGCCTGAAGCTTTCTTT. Translating gives CASNRGLPEAFF.